The 29 T cell receptor beta chains below all came from one sample that was sequenced in a study of cytomegalovirus exposure and HLA in healthy donors. This PCR relied on a set of 60 Vbeta primers and 13 Jbeta primers. The table came from immunoSEQ multiplex PCR; TCRdb's copy has only in-frame clones and leaves some out. The data show about 190,000 clones, 79% seen once. Sequencing was done on a sample of PBMCs. The source of these receptors is a woman younger than 30 in good health and CMV-seronegative.

This chain joins TRBV18 and TRBJ1-6, with a tentative D call TRBD1 (6 bases). Germline values: CDR1 KGHSH, CDR2 LQKENI. V was shortened by 3 bases and J by 10 bases, with 16 bases between the two germline ends. CDR3 length: 15 amino acids. Here the CDR3 reads CASSPSAKGESPLHF. CDR3 coding DNA: TGTGCCAGCTCACCGTCGGCTAAGGGGGAATCACCCCTCCACTTT.

This chain's CDR3 is CASSQTATSGITGELFF. The CDR3 coding sequence is TGTGCCAGCAGCCAGACGGCGACTAGCGGGATTACCGGGGAGCTGTTTTTT. The V and J genes are TRBV5-8 and TRBJ2-2; TRBD2 aligns across 11 bases. Germline CDR1 and CDR2: SGHTS and YDEGEE. After removal of 4 bases from V and 5 bases from J, the junction contained 10 bases not matched to a gene. The CDR3 extends over 17 amino acids.

This chain joins TRBV7-6 and TRBJ2-5, with 10 bases lining up with TRBD1. There are 15 residues in the CDR3. V was clipped by 0 bases and J by 4 bases; unmatched bases: 2. Germline values: CDR1 SGHVS, CDR2 FNYEAQ. In nucleotides, the CDR3 is TGTGCCAGCAGCTTAGCCGGGACAGGGGTAGAGACCCAGTACTTC. Amino acid sequence: CASSLAGTGVETQYF.

This clone has a handful of counts. The genes are TRBV5-6 and TRBJ2-3; weak D call: TRBD2 (6 bases). The CDR3 is 13 residues long. CDR1 and CDR2 from the germline V gene are SGHDT and YYEEEE. Trimming removed 4 bases at V and 13 bases at J, with 19 bases between. As DNA, the CDR3 is TGTGCCAGCAGCCCCAGCGGGCCCCTCCTGGAGTATTTT. The encoded protein is CASSPSGPLLEYF. Together with reference TRBV5-6 and TRBJ2-3, the CDR3 gives the full variable domain: DAGVTQSPTHLIKTRGQQVTLRCSPKSGHDTVSWYQQALGQGPQFIFQYYEEEERQRGNFPDRFSGHQFPNYSSELNVNALLLGDSALYLCASSPSGPLLEYFGPGTRLTVL.

The V gene is TRBV28, the J gene TRBJ2-1; TRBD1 agrees at 9 bases. The V segment lost 5 bases and the J segment 7 bases; nucleotides outside the gene matches: 9. This CDR3 is built from 15 residues. CDR1 is MDHEN and CDR2 is SYDVKM in the germline V gene. CDR3 DNA sequence: TGTGCCAGCAGTATACCGACAGGGGGTGTGAATGAGCAGTTCTTC. It codes for CASSIPTGGVNEQFF.

The chain couples TRBV28 to TRBJ1-2; 8 bases align to TRBD1. Germline values: CDR1 MDHEN, CDR2 SYDVKM. The J segment lost 2 bases and the V segment lost 5 bases, leaving 7 bases of the junction unmatched. There are 15 residues in the CDR3. CDR3 amino acids: CASSLWTGPNYGYTF. CDR3 bases: TGTGCCAGCAGTCTTTGGACAGGGCCAAACTATGGCTACACCTTC.

This clone was detected a few times. J is TRBJ2-7 and V is TRBV7-9, with D possibly matching TRBD2 (6 bases). Deletions cut 5 bases from V and 6 bases from J, with 20 bases between. The CDR3 covers 15 residues. The germline gives CDR1 SEHNR, CDR2 FQNEAQ (reference sequence). CDR3 region: CASSATGTPVTEQYF. CDR3 nucleotides: TGTGCCAGCAGCGCAACCGGGACTCCCGTTACCGAGCAGTACTTC.

V gene TRBV28 combines with J gene TRBJ1-4; D is perhaps TRBD1 (6 bases). Deletions cut 5 bases from V and 8 bases from J, with 24 bases between. From germline, CDR1 is MDHEN and CDR2 SYDVKM. This CDR3 has 17 amino acids. The CDR3 is CASSPPGRGPGGEKLFF. The CDR3 bases are TGTGCCAGCAGTCCGCCCGGCAGGGGCCCTGGGGGCGAAAAACTGTTTTTT.

This clone was counted once. The rearrangement uses TRBV7-9 and TRBJ1-1; D possibly corresponds to TRBD1 (5 bases). The germline V gene has CDR1 SEHNR and CDR2 FQNEAQ (reference sequence). CDR3 size: 14 residues. The germline V and J ends were trimmed by 4 bases and 1 base, with 10 bases remaining between them. This CDR3 is CASSSQGGNTEAFF. The CDR3 nucleotides read TGTGCCAGCAGCTCCCAGGGAGGGAACACTGAAGCTTTCTTT. Combining the CDR3 with reference TRBV7-9 and TRBJ1-1 gives the whole variable domain DTGVSQNPRHKITKRGQNVTFRCDPISEHNRLYWYRQTLGQGPEFLTYFQNEAQLEKSRLLSDRFSAERPKGSFSTLEIQRTEQGDSAMYLCASSSQGGNTEAFFGQGTRLTVV.

This clone came up once. The chain has TRBV29-1 and TRBJ2-7; 9 bases agree with TRBD1. With V trimmed by 7 bases and J by 7 bases, 17 bases remained unmatched. The CDR3 runs to 15 residues. Germline lookup yields CDR1 SQVTM and CDR2 ANQGSEA. This CDR3 reads CSGRGIGTGSGEQYF. The CDR3, as DNA: TGCAGCGGGAGGGGTATCGGGACAGGGTCAGGGGAGCAGTACTTC.

The V gene is TRBV4-1, the J gene TRBJ2-3; 7 bases agree with TRBD2. Germline assignment: CDR1 MGHRA and CDR2 YSYEKL. V dropped 1 base and J dropped 1; count of bases not matched to a gene: 8. The CDR3 has 17 amino acids. CDR3 protein: CASSQALWGRGTDTQYF. In nucleotides, the CDR3 is TGCGCCAGCAGCCAAGCTTTATGGGGGAGGGGCACAGATACGCAGTATTTT.

V and J are TRBV5-1 and TRBJ2-1; maybe TRBD2 (5 bases). CDR1 is SGHRS, CDR2 YFSETQ, per germline. V dropped 2 bases and J dropped 10 bases, with 10 bases sitting between them. This CDR3 is built from 12 residues. CDR3 residues: CASSFGVAEQFF. CDR3 sequence (DNA): TGCGCCAGCAGCTTTGGAGTAGCGGAGCAGTTCTTC. Combining the CDR3 with reference TRBV5-1 and TRBJ2-1 gives the whole variable domain KAGVTQTPRYLIKTRGQQVTLSCSPISGHRSVSWYQQTPGQGLQFLFEYFSETQRNKGNFPGRFSGRQFSNSRSEMNVSTLELGDSALYLCASSFGVAEQFFGPGTRLTVL.

This chain joins TRBV18 and TRBJ1-1, with 8 bases that match TRBD1. The CDR3 contains 16 residues. Germline V gives CDR1 KGHSH, CDR2 LQKENI. The V gene end was trimmed by 6 bases and the J gene end by 0 bases; junction bases not matched to a gene: 9. The CDR3 sequence: CASSTSGGGMNTEAFF. CDR3 in DNA: TGTGCCAGCTCTACGTCAGGGGGCGGCATGAACACTGAAGCTTTCTTT.

The chain recombines TRBV6-5 with TRBJ2-7; the D gene is possibly TRBD1 (5 bases). Germline V gene lookup returns CDR1 MNHEY and CDR2 SVGAGI. Trimming took off 2 bases at V and 0 bases at J, with 11 bases between the two ends. This CDR3 contains 15 residues. The CDR3 nucleotides are TGTGCCAGCAGTTACGGCAGGGCTAGCTCCTACGAGCAGTACTTC. This sequence encodes CASSYGRASSYEQYF.

The rearrangement joins TRBV27 to TRBJ2-2; TRBD2 matches 14 bases. V lost 6 bases to trimming and J lost 3 bases; unmatched junction nucleotides: 9. Germline-derived CDR1 and CDR2 are MNHEY and SMNVEV (reference sequence). The CDR3 runs 18 residues. CDR3 region: CASRLRWGLAGDTGELFF. In nucleotides, the CDR3 is TGTGCCAGCAGGCTCCGATGGGGACTAGCGGGAGACACCGGGGAGCTGTTTTTT.

The chain has TRBV6-5 and TRBJ2-7; D perhaps matches TRBD2 (5 bases). Germline CDR1 is MNHEY and CDR2 is SVGAGI. V shed 6 bases and J shed 6 bases, with 12 bases lying between them. The CDR3 has 12 residues. CDR3 residues: CASSPPGIEQYF. The CDR3 region has the DNA TGTGCCAGCAGCCCCCCGGGGATCGAGCAGTACTTC.

V gene TRBV15 combines with J gene TRBJ1-2; 9 nucleotides line up with TRBD1. The germline gives CDR1 LNHNV, CDR2 YYDKDF (reference sequence). This CDR3 has 16 residues. The ends lost 5 bases at V and 7 bases at J; junction bases unmatched: 14. CDR3 DNA sequence: TGTGCCACCAGCCAGCCACAGGGGGCGATAAGCAGTGGCTACACCTTC. This sequence encodes CATSQPQGAISSGYTF. Combining the CDR3 with reference TRBV15 and TRBJ1-2 gives the whole variable domain DAMVIQNPRYQVTQFGKPVTLSCSQTLNHNVMYWYQQKSSQAPKLLFHYYDKDFNNEADTPDNFQSRRPNTSFCFLDIRSPGLGDTAMYLCATSQPQGAISSGYTFGSGTRLTVV.

The V and J genes are TRBV10-2 and TRBJ2-7, with D possibly being TRBD2 (6 bases). Per germline, CDR1 WSHSY and CDR2 SAAADI. With 5 bases removed from V and 6 bases from J, the gap between germline ends came to 20 bases. The length of the CDR3 is 15 residues. DNA of the CDR3: TGCGCCAGCAGTACTCATCGGGGGTTGGTCTCCGAGCAGTACTTC. It codes for CASSTHRGLVSEQYF.

The rearrangement joins TRBV19 to TRBJ2-1; 8 nucleotides match TRBD1. Germline CDR1 is LNHDA and CDR2 is SQIVND (reference sequence). CDR3 length: 16 amino acids. V lost 4 bases to trimming and J lost 2 bases; unmatched junction nucleotides: 7. This CDR3 reads CASSTHGQGPYNEQFF. The CDR3 DNA reads TGTGCCAGTAGTACCCACGGACAGGGTCCCTACAATGAGCAGTTCTTC.

This clone has only a few counts. The J gene is TRBJ1-6, the V gene TRBV11-1, with a tentative D call TRBD1 (5 bases). Trimming removed 5 bases at V and 10 bases at J, with 18 bases between. This CDR3 has 15 amino acids. CDR1 is SGHAT and CDR2 is FQDESV in the germline V gene (reference sequence). The CDR3 sequence is CASSLKVGRDSPLHF. CDR3 bases: TGTGCCAGCAGCCTCAAAGTGGGGCGGGACTCACCCCTCCACTTT.

The V call is TRBV4-1, the J call TRBJ2-7; 10 nucleotides match TRBD1. Trimming removed 4 bases from V and 5 bases from J; junction bases left unmatched: 8. The germline CDR1 and CDR2 sequences are MGHRA and YSYEKL. The CDR3 has 15 residues. The CDR3 nucleotides are TGCGCCAGCAGCCTCGGTGGGACAGGGGCCGACGAGCAGTACTTC. This gives the protein CASSLGGTGADEQYF.

This clone has just a few counts. The chain uses TRBV4-1 and TRBJ2-4; 11 nucleotides agree with TRBD2. This CDR3 is 19 amino acids long. Germline CDR1 MGHRA, CDR2 YSYEKL. V was pared by 0 bases and J by 0 bases, with 7 bases of the junction left unmatched. The DNA of the CDR3 is TGCGCCAGCAGCCAAGATTTAGCGGGAGGGGTTCTAGCCAAAAACATTCAGTACTTC. Translation gives CASSQDLAGGVLAKNIQYF.

This clone is labeled as medium-sized. The chain recombines TRBV19 with TRBJ1-3; TRBD1 matches at 8 bases. The CDR3 has 15 amino acids. The V gene end was trimmed by 6 bases and the J gene end by 4 bases; junction bases not matched to a gene: 8. CDR1 and CDR2 (germline): LNHDA, SQIVND (reference sequence). CDR3 in amino acids: CASSTHDRGGNTIYF. The CDR3 coding sequence is TGTGCCAGTAGCACCCACGACAGGGGCGGAAACACCATATATTTT.

The DNA of the CDR3 is TGTGCCAGCAGTGTGCAGGGGGGAGATGAAAAACTGTTTTTT. It is translated as CASSVQGGDEKLFF. This chain uses TRBV2 with TRBJ1-4, with 7 bases matching TRBD1. Trimming cost V 4 bases and J 6 bases; bases outside gene matches: 5. CDR1 and CDR2 (germline): SNHLY, FYNNEI. The CDR3 loop spans 14 amino acids. The full variable domain, in which reference TRBV2 and TRBJ1-4 provide the parts outside the CDR3, is EPEVTQTPSHQVTQMGQEVILRCVPISNHLYFYWYRQILGQKVEFLVSFYNNEISEKSEIFDDQFSVERPDGSNFTLKIRSTKLEDSAMYFCASSVQGGDEKLFFGSGTQLSVL.

The rearrangement uses TRBV7-9 and TRBJ1-1; D may be TRBD1 (5 bases). CDR1 SEHNR and CDR2 FQNEAQ come from the germline V gene (reference sequence). The germline V and J ends were trimmed by 7 bases and 3 bases, with 9 bases remaining between them. The CDR3 totals 12 residues. The DNA for the CDR3 is TGTGCCAGCAAGGGAGGGGACACTGAAGCTTTCTTT. Residues: CASKGGDTEAFF.

The chain carries TRBV28 and TRBJ2-7; D possibly corresponds to TRBD1 (6 bases). CDR1 MDHEN and CDR2 SYDVKM come from the germline V gene. The CDR3 is 14 amino acids. V was clipped by 5 bases and J by 3 bases, with 14 bases between them. The CDR3 DNA reads TGTGCCAGCAGTCCAAGGGACACTAACTACGAGCAGTACTTC. This sequence encodes CASSPRDTNYEQYF. The whole variable domain, remainder taken from reference TRBV28 and TRBJ2-7, is DVKVTQSSRYLVKRTGEKVFLECVQDMDHENMFWYRQDPGLGLRLIYFSYDVKMKEKGDIPEGYSVSREKKERFSLILESASTNQTSMYLCASSPRDTNYEQYFGPGTRLTVT.

The genes are TRBV30 and TRBJ1-3, with a tentative D call TRBD1 (5 bases). V lost 4 bases to trimming and J lost 2 bases, with 18 bases between them. The CDR3 is 16 residues long. Germline CDR1 is GTSNPN and CDR2 is SVGIG (reference sequence). Written as DNA, the CDR3 is TGTGCCTGGAACGCGAAGGACACGGTCACTGGAAACACCATATATTTT. It encodes CAWNAKDTVTGNTIYF.

The count of this clone is one. The CDR3 region has the DNA TGTGCCAGCAGCGCCCAGGGGACAGGGGTAGGGGGACAAGAGACCCAGTACTTC. This translates into CASSAQGTGVGGQETQYF. The chain is built from TRBV11-3 and TRBJ2-5; 10 bases match TRBD1. The J segment lost 2 bases and the V segment lost 5 bases, leaving 14 bases of the junction unmatched. The CDR3 has 18 residues. Germline loops: CDR1 SGHNT, CDR2 YENEEA.

J is TRBJ1-4 and V is TRBV7-9, with D maybe TRBD1 (6 bases). Looked up from germline, CDR1 is SEHNR and CDR2 is FQNEAQ (reference sequence). Trimming stripped 1 base from V and 2 bases from J, with 8 bases between. CDR3 size: 15 residues. The CDR3 here is CASSLDTGTNEKLFF. The CDR3 bases are TGTGCCAGCAGCTTAGACACAGGGACTAATGAAAAACTGTTTTTT.